The source of this T cell receptor (beta chain) is a study of T cell responses to AZD1222 COVID-19 vaccine. As for this clone: Antigen: not known.

Produced via immunoSEQ multiplex PCR; TCRdb's table is partial and in-frame only. Of 100,000 to 150,000 clones listed, approximately 90% are singletons. Regarding the study as a whole: With dominance at 160-218 and 743-854, vaccine-associated CD4 TCRs spanned spike.

The germline CDR1 and CDR2 sequences are SGHNT and YYREEE (reference sequence). Trimming cost V 5 bases and J 0 bases, with 6 bases left between them. The CDR3 covers 12 residues. Here the sequenced sample was peripheral blood, taken on day 0 of AZD1222 vaccination. This sequence was found in an adult in good health. The chain has TRBV5-4 and TRBJ2-7; no clear D gene. The CDR3 loop reads CASSQDSYEQYF. The CDR3 DNA is TGTGCCAGCAGTCAGGACTCCTACGAGCAGTACTTC.